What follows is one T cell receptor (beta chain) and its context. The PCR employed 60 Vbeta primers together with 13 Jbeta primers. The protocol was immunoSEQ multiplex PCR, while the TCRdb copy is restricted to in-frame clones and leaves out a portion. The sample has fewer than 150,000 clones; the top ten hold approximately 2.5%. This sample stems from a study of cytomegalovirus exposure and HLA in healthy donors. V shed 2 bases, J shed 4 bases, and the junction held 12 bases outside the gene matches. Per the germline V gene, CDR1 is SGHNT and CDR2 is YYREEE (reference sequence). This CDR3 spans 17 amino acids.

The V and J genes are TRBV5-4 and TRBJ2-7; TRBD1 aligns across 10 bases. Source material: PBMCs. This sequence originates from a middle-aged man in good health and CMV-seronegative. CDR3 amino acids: CASSLGPRTGGIYEQYF. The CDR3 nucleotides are TGTGCCAGCAGCTTAGGGCCGCGGACAGGGGGTATATACGAGCAGTACTTC.